The 2 T cell receptor beta chains reported below all come from one sample, sequenced in a study of cytomegalovirus exposure and HLA in healthy donors (dated 2017 in TCRdb). Libraries came from the immunoSEQ multiplex PCR assay. For the multiplex PCR, a mixture combining 60 forward primers for TCR Vbeta segments and 13 reverse primers for TCR Jbeta segments was used. TCRdb re-hosts the immuneACCESS table, in-frame sequences only. Its copies lack some clones; in the studies checked, an unresolved V gene accounts for under half of them, and the cause for the rest is not known. The sample includes about 89,000 clones, with around 84% observed a single time. The biggest ten clones account for nearly 7.5% of the sample. Sequenced input: PBMCs. Receptor source: a man aged 35 to 55 in good health and CMV-seropositive.

The chain couples TRBV7-2 to TRBJ2-1; TRBD2 matches 9 bases. The J segment lost 7 bases and the V segment lost 0 bases, leaving 1 base of the junction unmatched. CDR1 is SGHTA and CDR2 is FQGNSA in the germline V gene. CDR3 size: 14 residues. The CDR3 reads CASSLASGRNEQFF. The DNA of the CDR3 is TGTGCCAGCAGCTTAGCGAGCGGGAGGAATGAGCAGTTCTTC.

The chain employs TRBV6-5 and TRBJ1-1; TRBD1 is a possible D gene (6 bases). Per the germline V gene, CDR1 is MNHEY and CDR2 is SVGAGI. The CDR3 loop spans 13 amino acids. V was shortened by 5 bases and J by 1 base, with 8 bases between the two germline ends. The CDR3 loop reads CASSEQGNTEAFF. CDR3 DNA: TGTGCCAGCAGTGAACAGGGGAACACTGAAGCTTTCTTT.